These T cell receptor beta chains were read from a single sample in a study of OX40 agonist ivuxolimab in advanced cancers. The method was immunoSEQ multiplex PCR; TCRdb's version includes in-frame clones alone and lacks a portion of them. The sample carries roughly 61,000 clones, around nine tenths recorded once. This specimen consisted of CD4+ or CD8+ T cells sorted from blood, obtained in a trial of the OX40 agonist ivuxolimab. Receptor source: an adult with an advanced solid tumor such as melanoma, head and neck, liver or kidney cancer. CDR3s include the opening cysteine and the closing phenylalanine or tryptophan. Not all rows give a size; the values are once, few, many and, for expanded clones, a class.

cdr3_aa: CASSVEGDPKETQYF
clone_size: -
j_call: TRBJ2-5
v_call: TRBV2

cdr3_aa: CSVRPKGTQYF
clone_size: -
j_call: TRBJ2-5
v_call: TRBV29-1

cdr3_aa: CASSPEGNTEAFF
clone_size: -
j_call: TRBJ1-1
v_call: TRBV18

cdr3_aa: CASSSGSSGNTIYF
clone_size: -
j_call: TRBJ1-3
v_call: TRBV7-3

cdr3_aa: CASSQGSGTGVNIQYF
clone_size: -
j_call: TRBJ2-4
v_call: TRBV4-3

cdr3_aa: CASSQVAGSYEQYF
clone_size: -
j_call: TRBJ2-7
v_call: TRBV4-3

cdr3_aa: CASSLVNTYEQYF
clone_size: -
j_call: TRBJ2-7
v_call: TRBV7-2

cdr3_aa: CAWKRAGEQYF
clone_size: -
j_call: TRBJ2-7
v_call: TRBV30

cdr3_aa: CASSELGSRYGYTF
clone_size: -
j_call: TRBJ1-2
v_call: TRBV25-1

cdr3_aa: CASSEDFGTLHF
clone_size: -
j_call: TRBJ1-6
v_call: TRBV7-3

cdr3_aa: CASSDRAYNQPQHF
clone_size: -
j_call: TRBJ1-5
v_call: TRBV27

cdr3_aa: CASSLGGGLVETQYF
clone_size: -
j_call: TRBJ2-5
v_call: TRBV6-5

cdr3_aa: CASSLQQTEAFF
clone_size: -
j_call: TRBJ1-1
v_call: TRBV28

cdr3_aa: CASKTRPAGGPHEQFF
clone_size: -
j_call: TRBJ2-1
v_call: TRBV27

cdr3_aa: CASSLNMEYYGYTF
clone_size: once
j_call: TRBJ1-2
v_call: TRBV11-2

cdr3_aa: CASSNYYEQYF
clone_size: -
j_call: TRBJ2-7
v_call: TRBV7-6

cdr3_aa: CASSPAGGTDHPGELFF
clone_size: -
j_call: TRBJ2-2
v_call: TRBV11-2

cdr3_aa: CASSPSRWGPETQYF
clone_size: -
j_call: TRBJ2-5
v_call: TRBV19

cdr3_aa: CASKENRNTGELFF
clone_size: -
j_call: TRBJ2-2
v_call: TRBV5-4

cdr3_aa: CASSENWGSGANVLTF
clone_size: -
j_call: TRBJ2-6
v_call: TRBV6-1

cdr3_aa: CASSESLNQPQHF
clone_size: -
j_call: TRBJ1-5
v_call: TRBV10-1

cdr3_aa: CASGSLGAGGRDTQYF
clone_size: -
j_call: TRBJ2-3
v_call: TRBV7-2

cdr3_aa: CAWSAWAGGNQPQHF
clone_size: once
j_call: TRBJ1-5
v_call: TRBV30

cdr3_aa: CASSYRHSAEQFF
clone_size: -
j_call: TRBJ2-1
v_call: TRBV7-2

cdr3_aa: CASRNWGAQYF
clone_size: -
j_call: TRBJ2-5
v_call: TRBV6-5

cdr3_aa: CASSRDRTYGYTF
clone_size: -
j_call: TRBJ1-2
v_call: TRBV19

cdr3_aa: CASSLDIYGYTF
clone_size: -
j_call: TRBJ1-2
v_call: TRBV5-1

cdr3_aa: CASSFTSGAYEQYF
clone_size: -
j_call: TRBJ2-7
v_call: TRBV11-2

cdr3_aa: CAISDFGEANEKLFF
clone_size: -
j_call: TRBJ1-4
v_call: TRBV10-3

cdr3_aa: CASSTGTGELFF
clone_size: -
j_call: TRBJ2-2
v_call: TRBV7-8

cdr3_aa: CAWTLANEQFF
clone_size: -
j_call: TRBJ2-1
v_call: TRBV30

cdr3_aa: CAISATGTGYGYTF
clone_size: -
j_call: TRBJ1-2
v_call: TRBV10-3

cdr3_aa: CASRPGTQSYNEQFF
clone_size: -
j_call: TRBJ2-1
v_call: TRBV19

cdr3_aa: CASSQARVDRDAFF
clone_size: -
j_call: TRBJ1-1
v_call: TRBV4-3

cdr3_aa: CASSPPEWQGAREQFF
clone_size: -
j_call: TRBJ2-1
v_call: TRBV18

cdr3_aa: CASSQRSAQSNYGYTF
clone_size: -
j_call: TRBJ1-2
v_call: TRBV4-3